The present T cell receptor (beta chain) was sequenced within a study of blood T cells in healthy people across ages (dated by TCRdb to 2013 to 2016). General notes on the study: Template switching captured roughly one uniquely barcoded TCR beta cDNA molecule per two T cells in model experiments. Using deep sequencing normalized with unique cDNA molecular identifiers, the study measured how TCR beta repertoire diversity changes with age. Four age groups were formed from the donors: young (average around 15 years), middle-aged (more than 35), aged (around 68) and long-lived (around 82). Using the same blood draw, the study looked at two additional independent replicas of 1 million unique cDNA reads for two donors, one aged 18 to 30 and the other aged 80 or older. Beyond this particular receptor, the publication reports: Compared with the aged group, more naive CD4+ T cells, fewer expanded clones and increased TCR diversity were shown by the long-lived group, suggesting age selection. Observed TCR beta diversity per million T cells fell roughly linearly with age, and a significant reduction was already apparent by age approximately 40. There was a strong correlation between observed TCR beta diversity and the percentage of naive T cells measured by flow cytometry. Because the CMV infection status of the donors was unknown, age-related changes in expanded clonotypes may potentially have been confounded. Because profiling used bulk unsorted PBMCs, naive and antigen-experienced compartments could not be compared conclusively. Estimates of total diversity based on one million sequenced T cells were considered lower bounds and underestimates.

A note on this clonotype: Which antigen it targets is not known. One base away lies a much larger clone, so this may be a sequencing read error.

The donors were some 36 Caucasian individuals from Russia, aged about 6 to 100 years, who were systemically healthy. About 9.8 milliliters of peripheral blood were drawn from each donor into EDTA-treated Vacutainer tubes. Ficoll-Paque density-gradient centrifugation was used to isolate PBMCs, with at least 6 million obtained per sample. Total RNA, at least 6 micrograms per sample, was extracted from PBMCs with Trizol reagent. For every donor, flow cytometry on a PBMC aliquot measured the percentage of naive CD45RAhigh/CD27high T cells. Library method: 5' RACE. The listed sequencing device is Illumina HiSeq 2500. The second PCR ran for about 6 to 11 cycles and used a J-beta primer mix along with a sample-barcoded 5' primer. A template-switch 5' adaptor carrying 12 random nucleotides introduced a unique molecular identifier onto each TCR beta cDNA molecule. Each sample yielded at least 2.5 million CDR3-containing paired-end reads. First-strand cDNA synthesis was performed from all RNA using the Mint cDNA synthesis kit, with priming by a TRBC-specific oligonucleotide. Following uracil-DNA glycosylase treatment, all cDNA underwent a first 18-cycle PCR with the universal primers M1SS and BC2_uni_R. In the source study's methods: For normalization, 1 million high-quality reads, each with a distinct molecular identifier, were randomly selected from each sample. Instead of being binned into consensus sequences, reads with shared molecular identifiers were discarded. CDR3 identification, clonotype clustering and error correction used MiTCR with a Q25 quality threshold and the strictest error-elimination algorithm. A nonparametric unseen species model with Euler transformation was used to estimate lower-bound total TCR beta diversity. The public reads were run again by TCRdb, first through fastp at Q25 and then through MiXCR, and only productive beta chains were kept. When rows share a CDR3 protein, they turn into one entry using the most common DNA and genes. None of the V and J calls come from the authors' own analysis; TCRdb made them. This sample lists around 700,000 distinct CDR3 sequences; more than 20% were detected once. The ten most abundant clones make up 9% to 9.5% of the sample.

From the germline V gene (reference sequence), CDR1 is SEHNR and CDR2 is FQNEAQ. The CDR3 contains 14 residues, cysteine and phenylalanine counted. Here the CDR3 DNA is all that survives: 42 bases in frame from base 1. At the junction V is shortened by 4 bases and J by 0 bases, with 10 bases in between. In addition, the sample was reused for a study of T cells of mothers and their children. According to the second study: Nine systemically healthy Caucasian individuals served as donors, namely three mothers together with their six children. cDNA synthesis consumed the entire amount of extracted RNA, loaded at 1.5 ug RNA in each 15 ul reaction. In the second PCR, the M1S primer introduced both the sample barcodes and 2-4 random nucleotides. More than 8.5 million TCR beta CDR3 reads were obtained from each mother, and about 3 million reads were obtained from each child. TCR recombination output is similarly shaped by thymic selection in related and unrelated pairs, with a minor effect exerted by inherited differences. Normalized repertoire overlap was always slightly but never significantly higher in related than unrelated mother-child pairs. No persistent microchimeric T cell clones were detected, at a sensitivity of approximately 90 clones per million clonotypes. The study used deep NGS to compare TCR beta repertoires of mothers and children, seeking features distinguishing related mother-child pairs from unrelated individuals. Mothers averaged roughly 40 +/- 4 years of age and children averaged around 10 +/- 4 years. Libraries were sequenced on Illumina HiSeq 2000 with 100+100 nt paired-end reads after adapter ligation with NEBNext reagents. To avoid cross-contamination, the mother libraries and the child libraries were prepared a month apart and sequenced in separate runs. For each donor, between roughly 450,000 and 2,300,000 distinct TCR beta clonotypes were identified. Naive TCR beta clonotypes were estimated from low-frequency clonotypes matched to each donor's FACS-determined naive share, without sorting.

Rearrangement joined TRBV7-9 to TRBJ2-7, with a weak D call of TRBD2 (6 bases match). Material for sequencing was blood. This clonotype was sampled from a boy between 10 and 17 years old in good health. At the DNA level, the sequence is TGTGCCAGCAGCTCCGGGAGTAGCTCCTACGAGCAGTACTTC. It is translated as CASSSGSSSYEQYF.